This paragraph covers one TCR beta chain sequence. Germline CDR1 is MRHNA and CDR2 is SNTAGT. V dropped 2 bases and J dropped 3 bases, with 16 bases sitting between them. This CDR3 spans 16 amino acids. The PCR contained 60 Vbeta and 13 Jbeta primers. As originally analysed: As a later analysis found, there were around 86 million unique TCR beta chains, of which roughly 11 million were shared. The table came from immunoSEQ multiplex PCR; TCRdb's copy has only in-frame clones and leaves some out. V, J and clone size were drawn from that table, and D and trimming were deduced from the DNA. The sample holds 100,000 to 150,000 clones, about 84% seen once. These data are taken from a study of cytomegalovirus exposure and HLA in healthy donors.

This receptor was obtained from a boy aged 5-17 years in good health and CMV-seronegative. The V call is TRBV6-4, the J call TRBJ1-2; TRBD1 is a possible D gene (6 bases). Sequences were obtained from PBMCs. The CDR3 loop reads CASSDIGQTAYYGYTF. The DNA of the CDR3 is TGTGCCAGCAGTGACATCGGACAGACCGCTTACTATGGCTACACCTTC.